Listed below are T cell receptor beta chains from one sample, sequenced in a study of low-dose radiotherapy and immunotherapy resistance in tumors. One entry per CDR3 protein, called by TCRdb with MiXCR from the reads. The table has around 69,000 distinct CDR3 sequences, around 29% seen once. The sequencing here drew on PBMCs, taken before treatment. The receptors derive from a female donor with ovarian cancer. The CDR3 runs from the conserved cysteine through the conserved F or W. D genes are given only for firm matches. Clone size is shown for a subset of rows, as once, few, many or a class of expanded clone.

abundance,v_gene,j_gene,d_gene,CDR3nt,CDR3aa
many,TRBV28,TRBJ2-1,TRBD1,TGTGCCAGCAGTTTAAGCCTTACAGGGGCAGGAGAGCAGTTCTTC,CASSLSLTGAGEQFF
-,TRBV3-1,TRBJ2-3,-,TGTGCCAGCAGCCGAAGCGGCGCGGATACGCAGTATTTT,CASSRSGADTQYF
-,TRBV28,TRBJ2-2,-,TGTGCCAGCAGTTTAGCCCCCAGGGAGCTGTTTTTT,CASSLAPRELFF
-,TRBV13,TRBJ2-3,TRBD2,TGTGCCAGCACCCCAGGACTAGCGGGAGGGCCGGATACGCAGTATTTT,CASTPGLAGGPDTQYF
-,TRBV2,TRBJ2-7,TRBD1,TGTGCCAGCAGTGACGGGACAGGGGGCGCATTCTACGAGCAGTACTTC,CASSDGTGGAFYEQYF
many,TRBV5-1,TRBJ2-2,TRBD1,TGCGCCAGCAACGACAGGGGTCCGAACACCGGGGAGCTGTTTTTT,CASNDRGPNTGELFF
few,TRBV30,TRBJ1-1,-,TGTGCCTGGAGTGTGAACCCCCTATCGGGCACTGAAGCTTTCTTT,CAWSVNPLSGTEAFF
many,TRBV12-3/TRBV12-4,TRBJ2-7,TRBD2,TGTGCCAGCAGCTCGTCGACTAGCGGGGTCTCCTACGAGCAGTACTTC,CASSSSTSGVSYEQYF
many,TRBV7-2,TRBJ2-2,TRBD2,TGTGCCAGCAGCTTAGTTGCGACTAGCGGGAGTTTCACCGGGGAGCTGTTTTTT,CASSLVATSGSFTGELFF
many,TRBV24-1,TRBJ2-3,-,TGTGCCACCAGTGAGTTGGGGGATACGCAGTATTTT,CATSELGDTQYF
many,TRBV4-2,TRBJ2-1,TRBD2,TGTGCCAGCAGCCAAGATGGGACTAGCGGGACGGTCTGGTATGAGCAGTTCTTC,CASSQDGTSGTVWYEQFF
many,TRBV19,TRBJ2-7,TRBD2,TGTGCCAGTAAAGGCGGGAGCCTCGGCGGGGAGCAGTACTTC,CASKGGSLGGEQYF
many,TRBV27,TRBJ2-7,-,TGTGCCAGCAGTTTGTCCAGGGATGGGGTGCAGTACTTC,CASSLSRDGVQYF
-,TRBV10-3,TRBJ1-1,TRBD1,TGTGCCATCAGTGAGTCGACAGGGACCTATGAAGCTTTCTTT,CAISESTGTYEAFF
-,TRBV7-2,TRBJ2-1,TRBD2,TGTGCCAGCAGCCTAGCTCGGGTAGCGGGAGGACTGTCTACCTACAATGAGCAGTTCTTC,CASSLARVAGGLSTYNEQFF